The following is a T cell receptor (beta chain) sequence with its context. Its antigen is not identified. Healthy bone marrow donors made up the cohort. This sample stems from a study of cytomegalovirus exposure and HLA in healthy donors. Primers for the PCR totalled 60 Vbeta and 13 Jbeta. Assay: immunoSEQ multiplex PCR; the TCRdb copy retains only in-frame clones and omits some. The table lists more than 100,000 clones, 75% to 80% of them singletons. CDR3 size: 15 residues. Trimming shortened V by 0 bases and J by 3 bases, and 9 bases separated the two germline ends. Per germline, CDR1 SGDLS and CDR2 YYNGEE. General study points: While the bulk of TCR sequences proved rare, some public TCRs turned up in many donors.

This TCR came from a woman aged 25 to 39 in good health and CMV-seropositive. This rearrangement joins TRBV9 to TRBJ2-2; maybe TRBD1 (6 bases). What was sequenced was PBMCs. CDR3: CASSVGDIYTGELFF. Written as DNA, the CDR3 is TGTGCCAGCAGCGTAGGGGACATTTACACCGGGGAGCTGTTTTTT.